The 3 T cell receptor beta chains reported below all come from one sample, sequenced in a study of shared clonotypes between healthy human individuals. Clones were read by immunoSEQ multiplex PCR, and TCRdb kept only the in-frame ones, dropping some. The sample lists fewer than 850,000 clones; around 90% were seen once. The sequencing input was memory CD8+ T cells from PBMCs. Described subset: CD45RO+ cells pooled with CCR7-negative TemRA cells. These receptors were collected from a young man in good health. Some clones in this sample may be carry-over from other donors' samples.

This clone was detected a few times. The chain carries TRBV2 and TRBJ1-4; D might be TRBD1 (6 bases). V was clipped by 6 bases and J by 6 bases, with 14 bases between them. The CDR3 extends over 14 amino acids. Germline V lookup: CDR1 SNHLY, CDR2 FYNNEI. CDR3 amino acids: CASREQGVYEKLFF. In DNA, the CDR3 is TGTGCCAGCAGGGAACAGGGAGTGTATGAAAAACTGTTTTTT.

J is TRBJ2-7 and V is TRBV7-2, with D hard to call. Germline V gene lookup returns CDR1 SGHTA and CDR2 FQGNSA. V lost 4 bases and J lost 2, with 15 bases in between. The CDR3 is made up of 15 amino acids. CDR3 sequence (DNA): TGTGCCAGCAGCTCAGGAGTCGGCATCGCCTACGAGCAGTACTTC. This codes for CASSSGVGIAYEQYF.

In its sample, this clone was seen a few times. V and J are TRBV5-6 and TRBJ2-7, with TRBD2 as a possible D gene (6 bases). From germline, CDR1 is SGHDT and CDR2 YYEEEE. Trimming took 0 bases from V and 4 from J, leaving 14 bases between them. The CDR3 runs 15 residues. The CDR3 bases are TGTGCCAGCAGCTTGGCCGGGGGAAATAGGTACGAGCAGTACTTC. Its protein product is CASSLAGGNRYEQYF.